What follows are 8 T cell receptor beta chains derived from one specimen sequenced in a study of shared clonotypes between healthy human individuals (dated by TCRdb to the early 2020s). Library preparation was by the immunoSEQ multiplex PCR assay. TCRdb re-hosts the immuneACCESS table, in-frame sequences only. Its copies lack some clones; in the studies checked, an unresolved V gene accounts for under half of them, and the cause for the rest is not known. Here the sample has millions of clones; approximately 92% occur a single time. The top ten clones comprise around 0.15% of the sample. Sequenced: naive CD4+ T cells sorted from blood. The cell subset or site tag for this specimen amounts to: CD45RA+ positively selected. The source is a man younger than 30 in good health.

CDR3 DNA: TGTGCCAGCAGCCCGAGCGGGAGGGGAGAAGAGACCCAGTACTTC. Protein product: CASSPSGRGEETQYF. The chain has TRBV7-2 and TRBJ2-5; 10 bases match TRBD2. Germline V lookup: CDR1 SGHTA, CDR2 FQGNSA. This CDR3 is built from 15 residues. The V and J ends lost 5 bases and 3 bases, in that order; junction bases with no gene match: 6.

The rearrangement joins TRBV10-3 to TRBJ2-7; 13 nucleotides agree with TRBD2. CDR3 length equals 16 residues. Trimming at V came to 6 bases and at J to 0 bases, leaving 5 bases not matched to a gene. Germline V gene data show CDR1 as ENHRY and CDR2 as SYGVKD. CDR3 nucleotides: TGTGCCATCAGAGGGACTAGCGGGAAGGCCTCCTACGAGCAGTACTTC. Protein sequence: CAIRGTSGKASYEQYF.

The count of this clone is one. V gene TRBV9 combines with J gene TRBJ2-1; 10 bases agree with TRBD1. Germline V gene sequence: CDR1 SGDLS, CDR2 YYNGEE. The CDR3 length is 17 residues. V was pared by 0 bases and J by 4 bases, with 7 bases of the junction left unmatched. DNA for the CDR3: TGTGCCAGCAGCGTAGCTCGGGACAGGGGAGTGTACAATGAGCAGTTCTTC. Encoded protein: CASSVARDRGVYNEQFF.

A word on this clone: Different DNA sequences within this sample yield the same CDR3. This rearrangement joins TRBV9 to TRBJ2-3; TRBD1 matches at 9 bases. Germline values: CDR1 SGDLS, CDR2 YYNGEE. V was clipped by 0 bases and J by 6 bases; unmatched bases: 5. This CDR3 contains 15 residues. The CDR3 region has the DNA TGTGCCAGCAGCGTAGGCGGACAGGGGACTGATACGCAGTATTTT. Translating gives CASSVGGQGTDTQYF.

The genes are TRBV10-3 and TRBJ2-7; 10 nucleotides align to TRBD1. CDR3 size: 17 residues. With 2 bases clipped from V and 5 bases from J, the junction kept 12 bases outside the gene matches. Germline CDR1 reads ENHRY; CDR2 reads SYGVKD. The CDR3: CAISERDTRDRGHEQYF. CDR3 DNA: TGTGCCATCAGTGAGAGGGACACCCGGGACAGGGGCCACGAGCAGTACTTC.

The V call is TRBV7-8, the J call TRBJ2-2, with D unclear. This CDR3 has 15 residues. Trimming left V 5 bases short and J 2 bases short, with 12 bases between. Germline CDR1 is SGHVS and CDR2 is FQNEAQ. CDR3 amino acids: CASSPRTGNTGELFF. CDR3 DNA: TGTGCCAGCAGCCCGAGAACTGGTAACACCGGGGAGCTGTTTTTT. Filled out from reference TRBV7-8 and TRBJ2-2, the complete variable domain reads GAGVSQSPRYKVAKRGQDVALRCDPISGHVSLFWYQQALGQGPEFLTYFQNEAQLDKSGLPSDRFFAERPEGSVSTLKIQRTQQEDSAVYLCASSPRTGNTGELFFGEGSRLTVL.

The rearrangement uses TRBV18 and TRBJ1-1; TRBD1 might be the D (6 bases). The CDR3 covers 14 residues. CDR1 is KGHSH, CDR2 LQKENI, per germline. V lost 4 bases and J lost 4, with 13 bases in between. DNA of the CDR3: TGTGCCAGCTCACAGGCCGGAGGGGGCACTGAAGCTTTCTTT. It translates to CASSQAGGGTEAFF.

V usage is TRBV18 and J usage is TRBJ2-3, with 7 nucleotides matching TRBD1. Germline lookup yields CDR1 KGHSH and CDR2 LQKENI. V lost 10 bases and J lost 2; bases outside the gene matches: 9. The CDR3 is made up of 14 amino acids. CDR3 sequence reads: CATRTGQITDTQYF. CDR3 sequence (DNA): TGTGCCACACGCACGGGACAGATCACAGATACGCAGTATTTT.